The 27 T cell receptor beta chains below were found in one sample sequenced in a study of long-term antiretroviral therapy in people with HIV. At the survey level, the v3.0 immunoSEQ assay was run. The table came from immunoSEQ multiplex PCR; TCRdb's copy has only in-frame clones and leaves some out. The sample includes under 20,000 clones, around nine tenths of them seen just once. The sequenced sample was unsorted PBMCs, obtained 0.5 years after starting antiretroviral therapy. The source of these receptors is a middle-aged man with HIV.

The gene calls are TRBV4-2 and TRBJ2-1, with TRBD1 as a possible D gene (7 bases). Germline-derived CDR1 and CDR2 are LGHNA and YNFKEQ. The ends were cut back, 0 bases at V and 8 bases at J, with 17 bases in the middle. This CDR3 spans 16 amino acids. CDR3 in amino acids: CASSQDRGDSYYEQFF. The CDR3 coding sequence is TGTGCCAGCAGCCAAGATAGGGGGGACAGTTACTATGAGCAGTTCTTC.

J is TRBJ2-7 and V is TRBV20-1, with TRBD1 as a possible D gene (5 bases). This CDR3 has 11 residues. Trimming cost V 6 bases and J 4 bases, with 10 bases left between them. Germline CDR1 is DFQATT and CDR2 is SNEGSKA (reference sequence). The CDR3 coding sequence is TGCAGTGCATATCAGGGTTACGAGCAGTACTTC. This sequence encodes CSAYQGYEQYF.

The V gene is TRBV10-3, the J gene TRBJ1-1, with D maybe TRBD1 (5 bases). CDR3 size: 12 residues. CDR1 and CDR2 (germline): ENHRY, SYGVKD. V dropped 10 bases and J dropped 1 base, with 10 bases sitting between them. CDR3 sequence: CATSGTNTEAFF. In DNA form, the CDR3 reads TGTGCCACTTCCGGGACGAACACTGAAGCTTTCTTT.

The rearrangement uses TRBV6-1 and TRBJ2-3, with no clear D. Per the germline V gene, CDR1 is MNHNS and CDR2 is SASEGT. Deletions cut 2 bases from V and 0 bases from J, with 12 bases between. The CDR3 runs 16 residues. As DNA, the CDR3 is TGTGCCAGCAGTGAATCGTGGCCAACTAGCACAGATACGCAGTATTTT. This translates into CASSESWPTSTDTQYF.

The genes are TRBV11-2 and TRBJ1-5, with D uncertain. The CDR3 is made up of 14 amino acids. Trimming left V 2 bases short and J 4 bases short, with 9 bases between. The germline CDR1 and CDR2 sequences are SGHAT and FQNNGV. The CDR3 sequence is CASSLPMKNQPQHF. CDR3 bases: TGTGCCAGCAGCTTACCAATGAAAAATCAGCCCCAGCATTTT.

This rearrangement joins TRBV18 to TRBJ1-1; D unresolved. CDR3 length: 14 residues. With 4 bases removed from V and 3 bases from J, the gap between germline ends came to 12 bases. CDR1 and CDR2 from the germline V gene are KGHSH and LQKENI. CDR3 amino acids: CASSLAVEYTEAFF. CDR3 sequence (DNA): TGTGCCAGCTCACTAGCAGTCGAATACACTGAAGCTTTCTTT.

This chain joins TRBV29-1 and TRBJ1-2; no reliable D call. CDR3 length equals 11 residues. Germline V gives CDR1 SQVTM, CDR2 ANQGSEA. Trimming cost V 7 bases and J 7 bases, with 13 bases left between them. CDR3 amino acids: CSAGEGSGYTF. The CDR3, as DNA: TGCAGCGCCGGAGAGGGCAGTGGCTACACCTTC.

The chain employs TRBV7-2 and TRBJ2-3; 12 bases line up with TRBD2. V shed 1 base, J shed 4 bases, and the junction held 9 bases outside the gene matches. The germline gives CDR1 SGHTA, CDR2 FQGNSA. The CDR3 has 18 residues. The chain's CDR3 is CASSLGLAGAVGADTQYF. Written as DNA, the CDR3 is TGTGCCAGCAGCTTAGGACTAGCGGGAGCTGTAGGAGCAGATACGCAGTATTTT.

The chain uses TRBV10-2 and TRBJ2-5, with D tentatively TRBD1 (6 bases). Germline V gives CDR1 WSHSY, CDR2 SAAADI. Trimming stripped 6 bases from V and 5 bases from J, with 13 bases between. CDR3 size: 13 residues. Here the CDR3 DNA reads TGCGCCAGCAGACAGGGACCGGTCGAGACCCAGTACTTC. Its protein product is CASRQGPVETQYF.

J is TRBJ2-1 and V is TRBV7-2, with D possibly matching TRBD1 (6 bases). With 5 bases removed from V and 4 bases from J, the gap between germline ends came to 21 bases. Germline CDR1 SGHTA, CDR2 FQGNSA. The CDR3 is made up of 17 amino acids. CDR3 sequence reads: CASSLRATVDRYNEQFF. The DNA of the CDR3 is TGTGCCAGCAGCCTACGGGCTACCGTGGACAGATACAATGAGCAGTTCTTC.

J is TRBJ2-1 and V is TRBV13, with 8 bases lining up with TRBD2. The germline V gene has CDR1 PRHDT and CDR2 FYEKMQ (reference sequence). This CDR3 is built from 13 residues. Germline trimming cut 4 bases from V and 6 bases from J; bases unmatched to any gene: 2. CDR3: CASSSGGGNEQFF. The CDR3 DNA reads as TGTGCCAGCAGCTCGGGAGGGGGCAATGAGCAGTTCTTC.

The rearrangement uses TRBV21-1 and TRBJ2-4. TRBV21-1 is listed as a pseudogene. This CDR3 region has 17 residues. This chain's CDR3 is CASSKSGRRKTKNIQYF. The CDR3 DNA sequence: TGTGCCAGCAGCAAGTCGGGACGGCGAAAAACCAAAAACATTCAGTACTTC.

The chain recombines TRBV7-2 with TRBJ2-5; a possible D gene is TRBD2 (5 bases). Germline CDR1 SGHTA, CDR2 FQGNSA. Trimming shortened V by 5 bases and J by 1 base, and 14 bases separated the two germline ends. The CDR3 consists of 15 residues. The CDR3 DNA sequence: TGTGCCAGCAGCCCGTTCGGAGGTCTCCAAGAGACCCAGTACTTC. Translating gives CASSPFGGLQETQYF.

The V and J genes are TRBV9 and TRBJ2-2; 7 positions agree with TRBD1. In germline, CDR1 is SGDLS, CDR2 YYNGEE. The J segment lost 3 bases and the V segment lost 0 bases, leaving 5 bases of the junction unmatched. The CDR3 is 16 residues long. The CDR3 is CASSVEGDSYTGELFF. The CDR3 DNA is TGTGCCAGCAGCGTAGAAGGGGACAGTTACACCGGGGAGCTGTTTTTT.

This clone was seen just once. The chain links TRBV9 to TRBJ1-2, with D unresolved. Trimming cost V 0 bases and J 4 bases, with 13 bases left between them. From germline, CDR1 is SGDLS and CDR2 YYNGEE. The CDR3 runs 15 residues. Here the CDR3 reads CASSVEGQLPYGYTF. The CDR3 DNA is TGTGCCAGCAGCGTAGAGGGCCAGCTTCCCTATGGCTACACCTTC.

This clone occurred once. The V call is TRBV18, the J call TRBJ2-3, with a weak D call TRBD2 (5 bases). This CDR3 contains 16 residues. Per the germline V gene, CDR1 is KGHSH and CDR2 is LQKENI. V gave up 2 bases and J gave up 1 base, with 13 bases separating them. The CDR3 bases are TGTGCCAGCTCACCAAGGCGGGCCGATGGCACAGATACGCAGTATTTT. Translated: CASSPRRADGTDTQYF.

This CDR3 reads CASSPRDRGGNQPQHF. The CDR3 nucleotides are TGTGCCAGCAGTCCCAGGGATCGGGGAGGCAATCAGCCCCAGCATTTT. The chain carries TRBV6-6 and TRBJ1-5; D perhaps matches TRBD1 (5 bases). The V end lost 5 bases, the J end lost 2 bases, and 16 bases lay between the germline ends. Germline values: CDR1 MNHNY, CDR2 SVGAGI (reference sequence). This CDR3 spans 16 amino acids.

This clone came up once. V and J are TRBV9 and TRBJ2-2; 7 positions match TRBD2. The CDR3 sequence is 14 residues long. V trimming: 3 bases; J trimming: 6 bases; junction bases outside the gene matches: 5. Germline V gene data show CDR1 as SGDLS and CDR2 as YYNGEE. The CDR3 sequence is CASSEDAGAGELFF. For the CDR3, the DNA is TGTGCCAGCAGCGAGGATGCGGGGGCCGGGGAGCTGTTTTTT. Full variable domain (outside the CDR3, taken from reference TRBV9 and TRBJ2-2): DSGVTQTPKHLITATGQRVTLRCSPRSGDLSVYWYQQSLDQGLQFLIQYYNGEERAKGNILERFSAQQFPDLHSELNLSSLELGDSALYFCASSEDAGAGELFFGEGSRLTVL.

The chain couples TRBV29-1 to TRBJ1-3, with D possibly being TRBD1 (6 bases). Germline V gene lookup returns CDR1 SQVTM and CDR2 ANQGSEA. The CDR3 contains 16 residues. V lost 4 bases, J lost 0 bases, and 16 bases lay in between. The CDR3 region has the DNA TGCAGCGTTGGAAGCCCGGGACACAGCTCTGGAAACACCATATATTTT. This encodes CSVGSPGHSSGNTIYF.

The chain combines TRBV28 with TRBJ1-1; D is possibly TRBD1 (5 bases). V lost 4 bases and J 0 bases, leaving 15 bases between the germline ends. The length of the CDR3 is 16 residues. Germline values: CDR1 MDHEN, CDR2 SYDVKM. This chain's CDR3 is CASSSTGKNVNTEAFF. CDR3 nucleotides: TGTGCCAGCAGTTCCACAGGTAAAAACGTGAACACTGAAGCTTTCTTT.

Only one count was recorded for this clone. The chain carries TRBV10-2 and TRBJ2-7, with 10 nucleotides matching TRBD1. CDR3 length: 13 amino acids. CDR1 is WSHSY, CDR2 SAAADI, per germline. Trimming removed 7 bases from V and 6 bases from J; junction bases left unmatched: 6. The CDR3 DNA reads TGCGCCAGCACCCTTGGACAGGGGGGCGAGCAGTACTTC. It is translated as CASTLGQGGEQYF.

This rearrangement joins TRBV6-1 to TRBJ2-7, with a tentative D call TRBD1 (5 bases). The CDR3 extends over 14 amino acids. Germline V lookup: CDR1 MNHNS, CDR2 SASEGT. Deletions cut 2 bases from V and 2 bases from J, with 10 bases between. CDR3 loop: CASSELAGTYEQYF. The CDR3 bases are TGTGCCAGCAGTGAATTGGCAGGGACCTACGAGCAGTACTTC.

The rearrangement links TRBV27 to TRBJ2-3, with D possibly matching TRBD2 (7 bases). Germline V CDR1 and CDR2: MNHEY, SMNVEV (reference sequence). The CDR3 sequence is 14 residues long. The V end was cut by 4 bases, the J end by 5 bases, with 13 bases between. The CDR3 spells CASSWGGPQDTQYF. In DNA, the CDR3 is TGTGCCAGCAGTTGGGGGGGGCCCCAAGATACGCAGTATTTT.

J is TRBJ2-7 and V is TRBV5-4; perhaps TRBD1 as D (6 bases). The CDR3 sequence is 13 residues long. V lost 2 bases to trimming and J lost 3 bases, with 9 bases between them. From germline, CDR1 is SGHNT and CDR2 YYREEE (reference sequence). As DNA, the CDR3 is TGTGCCAGCAGCTTAAACAGGGACTACGAGCAGTACTTC. Translated, it gives CASSLNRDYEQYF.

This chain uses TRBV7-9 with TRBJ2-1; 7 nucleotides agree with TRBD2. This CDR3 has 17 residues. The germline V gene encodes CDR1 SEHNR and CDR2 FQNEAQ (reference sequence). V was clipped by 5 bases and J by 0 bases; unmatched bases: 10. The CDR3 reads CASSPLTGGPSYNEQFF. The CDR3 DNA is TGTGCCAGCAGCCCCCTAACGGGAGGCCCCTCCTACAATGAGCAGTTCTTC.

The chain links TRBV18 to TRBJ1-2; D is uncertain. The germline V gene encodes CDR1 KGHSH and CDR2 LQKENI. The length of the CDR3 is 14 residues. V lost 0 bases and J lost 8, with 13 bases in between. CDR3 DNA: TGTGCCAGCTCACCACCGAACGGCGGAGGGGGCTACACCTTC. Translation gives CASSPPNGGGGYTF.

V gene TRBV19 combines with J gene TRBJ1-2; D ambiguous. CDR3 length: 14 amino acids. Deletions cut 5 bases from V and 8 bases from J, with 18 bases between. Germline V gene lookup returns CDR1 LNHDA and CDR2 SQIVND (reference sequence). The CDR3 sequence: CASSPREGWVGYTF. The CDR3 DNA is TGTGCCAGTAGTCCCCGAGAGGGATGGGTCGGCTACACCTTC.